This T cell receptor beta chain is drawn from a study of sequential checkpoint blockade in melanoma. Whole-study context: Arm A got nivolumab then ipilimumab; arm B the reverse, 1:1. TCRβ was sequenced from DNA of some 89 pretreatment tumors.

The germline V gene has CDR1 MNHGY and CDR2 SAAAGT. V gave up 0 bases and J gave up 2 bases, with 7 bases separating them. The CDR3 runs 14 residues. The treatment: randomized to nivolumab then ipilimumab (arm A) or the reverse (arm B). DNA-damaging chemotherapy had not been given to any patient beforehand. The repertoire was sequenced with immunoSEQ multiplex PCR; TCRdb's copy has only in-frame clones and lacks some. Of more than 250 clones in the sample, more than 25% were seen once. Findings and caveats of the study: For nivolumab-first patients, baseline tumor clonality was associated with response.

Regarding this clone: The antigen remains undetermined.

The sample in question was tumor tissue (inferred from file names), obtained from a patient given nivolumab and ipilimumab in sequence. The receptor was derived from a human donor with melanoma. J is TRBJ2-5 and V is TRBV6-8; possibly TRBD1 for D (5 bases). CDR3 amino acids: CASSYSYRQETQYF. The CDR3 coding sequence is TGTGCCAGCAGTTACTCGTACAGGCAAGAGACCCAGTACTTC.